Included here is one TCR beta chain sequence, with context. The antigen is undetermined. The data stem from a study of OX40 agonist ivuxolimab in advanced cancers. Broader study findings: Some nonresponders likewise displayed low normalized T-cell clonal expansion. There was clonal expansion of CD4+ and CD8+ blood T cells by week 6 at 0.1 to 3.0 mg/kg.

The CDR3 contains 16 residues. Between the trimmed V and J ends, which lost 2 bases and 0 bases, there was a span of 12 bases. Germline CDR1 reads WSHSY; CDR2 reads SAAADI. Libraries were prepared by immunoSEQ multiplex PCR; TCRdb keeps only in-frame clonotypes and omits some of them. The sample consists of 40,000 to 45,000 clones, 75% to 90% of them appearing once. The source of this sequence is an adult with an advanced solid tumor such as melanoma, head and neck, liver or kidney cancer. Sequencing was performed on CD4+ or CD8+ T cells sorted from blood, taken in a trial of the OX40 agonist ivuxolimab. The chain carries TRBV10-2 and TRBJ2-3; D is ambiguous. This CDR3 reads CASSERRLTSTDTQYF. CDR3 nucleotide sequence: TGCGCCAGCAGTGAGAGGCGGCTAACTAGCACAGATACGCAGTATTTT.